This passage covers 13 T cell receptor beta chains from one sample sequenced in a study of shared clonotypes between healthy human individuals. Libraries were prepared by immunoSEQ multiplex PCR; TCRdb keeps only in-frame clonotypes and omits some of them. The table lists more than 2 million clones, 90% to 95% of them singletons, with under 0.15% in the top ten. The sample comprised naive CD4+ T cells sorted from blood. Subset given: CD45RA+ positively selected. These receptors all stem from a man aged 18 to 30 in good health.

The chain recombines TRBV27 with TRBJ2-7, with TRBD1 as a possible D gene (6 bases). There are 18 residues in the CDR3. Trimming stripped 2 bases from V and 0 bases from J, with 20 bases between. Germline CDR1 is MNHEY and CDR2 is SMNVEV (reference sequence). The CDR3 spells CASSLKFSSRTDSYEQYF. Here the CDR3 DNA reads TGTGCCAGCAGTTTAAAATTTTCGAGCAGGACAGACTCCTACGAGCAGTACTTC.

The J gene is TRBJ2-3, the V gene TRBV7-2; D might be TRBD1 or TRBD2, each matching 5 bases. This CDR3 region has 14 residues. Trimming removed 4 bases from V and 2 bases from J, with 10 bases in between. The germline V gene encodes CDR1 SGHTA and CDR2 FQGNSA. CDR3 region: CASSSGTDTDTQYF. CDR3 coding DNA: TGTGCCAGCAGCTCCGGGACCGACACAGATACGCAGTATTTT.

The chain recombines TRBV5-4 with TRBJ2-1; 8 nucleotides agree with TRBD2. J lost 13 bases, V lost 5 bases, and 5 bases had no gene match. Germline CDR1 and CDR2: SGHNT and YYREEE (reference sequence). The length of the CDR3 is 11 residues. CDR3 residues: CASRLADRQFF. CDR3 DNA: TGTGCCAGCAGACTAGCGGATCGACAGTTCTTC.

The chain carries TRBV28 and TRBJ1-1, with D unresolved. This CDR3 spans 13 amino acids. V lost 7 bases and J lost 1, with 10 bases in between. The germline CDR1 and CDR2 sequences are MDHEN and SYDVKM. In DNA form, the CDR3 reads TGTGCCAGCACTCGAGTCCCGAACACTGAAGCTTTCTTT. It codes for CASTRVPNTEAFF. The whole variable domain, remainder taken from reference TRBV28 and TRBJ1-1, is DVKVTQSSRYLVKRTGEKVFLECVQDMDHENMFWYRQDPGLGLRLIYFSYDVKMKEKGDIPEGYSVSREKKERFSLILESASTNQTSMYLCASTRVPNTEAFFGQGTRLTVV.

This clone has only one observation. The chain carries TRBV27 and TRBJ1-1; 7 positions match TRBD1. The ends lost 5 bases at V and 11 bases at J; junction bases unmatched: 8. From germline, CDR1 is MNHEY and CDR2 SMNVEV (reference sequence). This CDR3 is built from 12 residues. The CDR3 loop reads CASSRTGAGAFF. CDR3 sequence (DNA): TGTGCCAGCAGTCGCACAGGGGCGGGCGCTTTCTTT.

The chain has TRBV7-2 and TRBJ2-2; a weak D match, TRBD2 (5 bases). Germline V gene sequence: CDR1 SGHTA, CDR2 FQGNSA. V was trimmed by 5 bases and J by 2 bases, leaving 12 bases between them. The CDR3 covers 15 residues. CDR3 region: CASSVYEGNTGELFF. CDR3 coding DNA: TGTGCCAGCAGCGTATACGAGGGTAACACCGGGGAGCTGTTTTTT.

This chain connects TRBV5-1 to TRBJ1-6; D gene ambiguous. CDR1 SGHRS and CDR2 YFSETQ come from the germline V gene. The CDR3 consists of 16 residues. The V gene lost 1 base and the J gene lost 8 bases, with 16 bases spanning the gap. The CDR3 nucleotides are TGCGCCAGCAGCTTGCCCCGGTCGGGGTCAGATTCACCCCTCCACTTT. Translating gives CASSLPRSGSDSPLHF.

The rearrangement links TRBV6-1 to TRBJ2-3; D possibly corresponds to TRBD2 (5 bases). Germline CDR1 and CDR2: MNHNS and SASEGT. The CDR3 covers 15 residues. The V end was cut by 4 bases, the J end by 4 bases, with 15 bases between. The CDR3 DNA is TGTGCCAGCAGTGTGGCTAGCTTTGGTGCAGATACGCAGTATTTT. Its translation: CASSVASFGADTQYF.

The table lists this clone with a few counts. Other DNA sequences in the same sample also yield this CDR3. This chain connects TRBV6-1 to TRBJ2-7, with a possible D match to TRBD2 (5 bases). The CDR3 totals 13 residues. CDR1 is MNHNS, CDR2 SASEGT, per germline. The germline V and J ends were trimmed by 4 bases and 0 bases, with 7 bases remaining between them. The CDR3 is CASSVEGSYEQYF. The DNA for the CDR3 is TGTGCCAGCAGTGTAGAGGGCTCCTACGAGCAGTACTTC.

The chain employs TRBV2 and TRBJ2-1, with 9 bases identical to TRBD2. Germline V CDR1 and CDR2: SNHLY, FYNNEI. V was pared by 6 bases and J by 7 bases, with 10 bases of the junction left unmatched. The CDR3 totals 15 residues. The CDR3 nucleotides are TGTGCCAGCAGGGTACTAGCGGGCGTGGGAAATGAGCAGTTCTTC. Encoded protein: CASRVLAGVGNEQFF.

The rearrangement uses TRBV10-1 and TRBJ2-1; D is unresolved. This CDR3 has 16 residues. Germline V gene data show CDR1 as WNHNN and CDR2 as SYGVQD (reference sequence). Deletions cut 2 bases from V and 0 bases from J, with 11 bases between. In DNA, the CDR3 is TGCGCCAGCAGTGAGGGTGTAGATTTCTCCTACAATGAGCAGTTCTTC. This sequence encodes CASSEGVDFSYNEQFF.

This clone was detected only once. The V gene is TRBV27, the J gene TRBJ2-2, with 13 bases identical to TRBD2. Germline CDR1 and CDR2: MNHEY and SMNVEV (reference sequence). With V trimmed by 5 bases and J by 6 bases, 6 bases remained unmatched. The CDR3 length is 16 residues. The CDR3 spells CASSPWTSGGAGELFF. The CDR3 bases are TGTGCCAGCAGTCCGTGGACTAGCGGGGGTGCCGGGGAGCTGTTTTTT.

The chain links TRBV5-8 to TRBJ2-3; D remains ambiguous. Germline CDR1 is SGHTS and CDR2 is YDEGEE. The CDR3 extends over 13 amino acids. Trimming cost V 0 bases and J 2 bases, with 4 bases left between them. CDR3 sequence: CASSLGLTDTQYF. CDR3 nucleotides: TGTGCCAGCAGCTTGGGACTCACAGATACGCAGTATTTT.